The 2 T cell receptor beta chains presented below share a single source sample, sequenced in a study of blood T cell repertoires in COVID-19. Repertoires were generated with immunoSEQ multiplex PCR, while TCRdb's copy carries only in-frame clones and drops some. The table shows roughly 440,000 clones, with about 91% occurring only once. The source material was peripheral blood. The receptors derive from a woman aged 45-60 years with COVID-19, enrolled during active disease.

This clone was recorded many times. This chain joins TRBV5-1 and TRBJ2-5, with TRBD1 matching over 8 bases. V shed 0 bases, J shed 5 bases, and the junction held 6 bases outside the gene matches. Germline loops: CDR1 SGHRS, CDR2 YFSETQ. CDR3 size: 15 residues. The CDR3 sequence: CASSLEDRAWETQYF. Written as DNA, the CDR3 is TGCGCCAGCAGCTTGGAGGACAGGGCCTGGGAGACCCAGTACTTC.

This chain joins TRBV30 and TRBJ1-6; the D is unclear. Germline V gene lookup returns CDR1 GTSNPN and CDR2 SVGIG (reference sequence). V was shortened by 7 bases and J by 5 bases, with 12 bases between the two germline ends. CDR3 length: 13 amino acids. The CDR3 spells CASAQRNNSPLHF. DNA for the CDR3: TGTGCCTCTGCTCAGAGGAATAATTCACCCCTCCACTTT.